This T cell receptor beta chain was found in a study of CD8 T cells in Susac syndrome. The sequenced target, TCR beta, came from blood CD8+ and CD4+ T cells. TEMRA cells were enriched by FACS, while CD8+ and CD4+ T cells were obtained through a negative isolation that was performed magnetically. Trimming at V came to 2 bases and at J to 0 bases, leaving 11 bases not matched to a gene. Germline lookup yields CDR1 SGHDT and CDR2 YYEEEE. The CDR3 runs 18 residues. With random hexamers, reverse transcription was performed on roughly 0.5 to 1 ug of RNA. Multiplex immunoSEQ PCR targeted 54 Vbeta and 13 Jbeta TCR beta segments. TCRdb processed the immunoSEQ multiplex PCR reads anew with MiXCR; each CDR3 protein has one entry. The data show fewer than 300,000 distinct CDR3 sequences, 85% seen once.

The sample was CD8+ T cells from PBMCs. The rearrangement links TRBV5-6 to TRBJ2-1; 7 positions match TRBD2. The clonotype comes from a human donor with multiple sclerosis. CDR3 amino acids: CASSFWRERWGSYNEQFF. The DNA for the CDR3 is TGTGCCAGCAGCTTCTGGCGGGAGAGGTGGGGCTCCTACAATGAGCAGTTCTTC.